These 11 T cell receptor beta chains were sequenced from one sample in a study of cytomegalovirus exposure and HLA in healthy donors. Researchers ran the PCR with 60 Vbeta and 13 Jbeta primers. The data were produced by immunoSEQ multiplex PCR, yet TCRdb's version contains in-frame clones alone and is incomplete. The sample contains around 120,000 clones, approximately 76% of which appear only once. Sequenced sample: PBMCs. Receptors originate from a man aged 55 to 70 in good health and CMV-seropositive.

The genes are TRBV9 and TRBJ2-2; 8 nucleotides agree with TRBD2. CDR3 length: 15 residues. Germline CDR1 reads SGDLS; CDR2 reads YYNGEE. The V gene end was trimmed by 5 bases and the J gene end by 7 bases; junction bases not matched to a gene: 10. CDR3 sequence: CASRATSGFVGELFF. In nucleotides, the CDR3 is TGTGCCAGCAGGGCTACTAGCGGCTTCGTCGGGGAGCTGTTTTTT.

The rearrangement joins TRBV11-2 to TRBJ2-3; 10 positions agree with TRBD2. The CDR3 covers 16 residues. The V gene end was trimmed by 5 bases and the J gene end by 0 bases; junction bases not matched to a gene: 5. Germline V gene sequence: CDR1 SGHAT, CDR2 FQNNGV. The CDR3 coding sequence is TGTGCCAGCAGCCCCTTGACTAGCGGGAGCACAGATACGCAGTATTTT. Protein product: CASSPLTSGSTDTQYF.

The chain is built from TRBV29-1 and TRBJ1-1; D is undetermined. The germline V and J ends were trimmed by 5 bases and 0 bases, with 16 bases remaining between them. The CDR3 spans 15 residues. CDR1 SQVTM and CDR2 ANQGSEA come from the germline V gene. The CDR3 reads CSVLPPGVLNTEAFF. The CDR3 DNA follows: TGCAGCGTTTTACCCCCGGGAGTTTTGAACACTGAAGCTTTCTTT.

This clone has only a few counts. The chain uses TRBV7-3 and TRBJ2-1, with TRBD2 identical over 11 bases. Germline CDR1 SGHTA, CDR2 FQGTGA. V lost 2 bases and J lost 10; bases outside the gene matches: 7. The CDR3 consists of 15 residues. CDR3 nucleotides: TGTGCCAGCAGCTTATTAGCGGGAGGGCCCGGGGAGCAGTTCTTC. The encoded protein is CASSLLAGGPGEQFF.

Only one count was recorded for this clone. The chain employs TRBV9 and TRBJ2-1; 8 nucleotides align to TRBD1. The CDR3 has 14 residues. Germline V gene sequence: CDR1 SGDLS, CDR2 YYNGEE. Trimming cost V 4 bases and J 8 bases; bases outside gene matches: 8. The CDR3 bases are TGTGCCAGCAGCAGAAGGACAGGGTCTGATGAGCAGTTCTTC. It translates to CASSRRTGSDEQFF.

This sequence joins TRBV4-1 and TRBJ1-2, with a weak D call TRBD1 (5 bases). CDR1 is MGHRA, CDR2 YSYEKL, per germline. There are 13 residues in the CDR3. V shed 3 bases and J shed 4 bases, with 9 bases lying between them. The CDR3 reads CASSHTQGYGYTF. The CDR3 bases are TGCGCCAGCAGCCACACCCAGGGCTATGGCTACACCTTC.

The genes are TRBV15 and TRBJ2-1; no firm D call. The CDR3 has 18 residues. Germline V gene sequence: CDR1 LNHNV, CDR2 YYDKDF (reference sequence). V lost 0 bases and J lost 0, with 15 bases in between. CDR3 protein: CATSRDSLLLSSYNEQFF. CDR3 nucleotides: TGTGCCACCAGCAGAGATTCGTTGTTACTGTCCTCCTACAATGAGCAGTTCTTC.

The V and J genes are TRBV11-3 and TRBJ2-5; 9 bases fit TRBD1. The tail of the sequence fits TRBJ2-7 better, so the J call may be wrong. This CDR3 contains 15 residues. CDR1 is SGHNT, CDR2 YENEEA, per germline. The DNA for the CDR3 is TGTGCCAGCAGCCCAGGACAGGGGCATTCTAACGAGCAGTACTTC. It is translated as CASSPGQGHSNEQYF.

CDR3 region: CASSLDGGQGADSNQPQHF. The CDR3 nucleotides read TGTGCCAGCAGCTTAGATGGGGGACAGGGGGCCGATAGCAATCAGCCCCAGCATTTT. The chain couples TRBV7-9 to TRBJ1-5; 12 bases align to TRBD1. J gave up 0 bases and V 1 base, and 7 bases lay outside the gene matches. Germline V gene lookup returns CDR1 SEHNR and CDR2 FQNEAQ (reference sequence). The CDR3 length is 19 residues.

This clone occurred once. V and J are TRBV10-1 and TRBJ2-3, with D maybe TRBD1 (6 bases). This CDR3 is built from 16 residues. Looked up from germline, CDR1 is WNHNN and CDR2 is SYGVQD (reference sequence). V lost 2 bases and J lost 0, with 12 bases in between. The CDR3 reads CASSEAQGSSTDTQYF. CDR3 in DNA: TGCGCCAGCAGTGAGGCACAGGGCTCCAGCACAGATACGCAGTATTTT.

CDR3 coding DNA: TGTGCCAGTAGTTCGCGTACAGGGGGCAGGGAGCAGTTCTTC. It specifies CASSSRTGGREQFF. The J gene is TRBJ2-1, the V gene TRBV19, with TRBD1 identical over 9 bases. Germline V CDR1 and CDR2: LNHDA, SQIVND (reference sequence). This CDR3 contains 14 residues. Trimming at V came to 5 bases and at J to 10 bases, leaving 9 bases not matched to a gene. The full variable domain, rest sourced from reference TRBV19 and TRBJ2-1, is DGGITQSPKYLFRKEGQNVTLSCEQNLNHDAMYWYRQDPGQGLRLIYYSQIVNDFQKGDIAEGYSVSREKKESFPLTVTSAQKNPTAFYLCASSSRTGGREQFFGPGTRLTVL.